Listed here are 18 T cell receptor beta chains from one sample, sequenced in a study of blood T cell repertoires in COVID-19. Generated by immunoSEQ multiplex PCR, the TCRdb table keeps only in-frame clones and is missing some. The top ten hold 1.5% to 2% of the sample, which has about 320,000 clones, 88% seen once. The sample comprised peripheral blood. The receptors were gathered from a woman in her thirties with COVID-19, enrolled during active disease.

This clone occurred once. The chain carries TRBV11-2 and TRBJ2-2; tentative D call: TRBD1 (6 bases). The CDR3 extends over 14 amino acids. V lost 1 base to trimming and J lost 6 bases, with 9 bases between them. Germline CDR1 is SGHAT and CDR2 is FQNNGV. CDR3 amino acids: CASSLGPGAGELFF. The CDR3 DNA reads TGTGCCAGCAGCTTAGGTCCAGGGGCCGGGGAGCTGTTTTTT.

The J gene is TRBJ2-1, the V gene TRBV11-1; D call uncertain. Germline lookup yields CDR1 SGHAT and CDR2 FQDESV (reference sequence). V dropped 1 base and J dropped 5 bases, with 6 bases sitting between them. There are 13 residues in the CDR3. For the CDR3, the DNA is TGTGCCAGCAGCTTAGGAAACAACAATGAGCAGTTCTTC. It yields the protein CASSLGNNNEQFF.

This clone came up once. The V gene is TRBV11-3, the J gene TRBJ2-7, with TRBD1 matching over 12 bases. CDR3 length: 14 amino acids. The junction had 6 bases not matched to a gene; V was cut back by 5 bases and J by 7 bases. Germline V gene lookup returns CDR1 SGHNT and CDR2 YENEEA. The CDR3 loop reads CASSVGQGAREQYF. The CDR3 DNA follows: TGTGCCAGCAGCGTGGGACAGGGGGCGAGGGAGCAGTACTTC.

CDR3 DNA: TGTGCCAGCAGCTACGGACAGGGGGGGGCCTACGAGCAGTACTTC. It specifies CASSYGQGGAYEQYF. This chain uses TRBV11-2 with TRBJ2-7; 10 bases agree with TRBD1. Germline CDR1 SGHAT, CDR2 FQNNGV. Losses at the gene ends were 4 bases for V and 2 bases for J; bases not matched to a gene: 5. The CDR3 sequence is 15 residues long.

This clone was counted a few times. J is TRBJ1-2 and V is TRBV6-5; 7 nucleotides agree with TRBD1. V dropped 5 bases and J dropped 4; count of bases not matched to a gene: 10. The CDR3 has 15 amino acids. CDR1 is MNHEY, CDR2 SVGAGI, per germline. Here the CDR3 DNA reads TGTGCCAGCAGTCCAGAGGGAACAGGGGCCTATGGCTACACCTTC. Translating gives CASSPEGTGAYGYTF.

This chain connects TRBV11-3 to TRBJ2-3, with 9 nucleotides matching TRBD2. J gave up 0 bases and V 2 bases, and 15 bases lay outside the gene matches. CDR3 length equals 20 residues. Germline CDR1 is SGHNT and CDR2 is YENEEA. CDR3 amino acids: CASSLWGSGGPLSSTDTQYF. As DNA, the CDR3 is TGTGCCAGCAGCTTATGGGGTAGCGGGGGACCATTATCTAGCACAGATACGCAGTATTTT.

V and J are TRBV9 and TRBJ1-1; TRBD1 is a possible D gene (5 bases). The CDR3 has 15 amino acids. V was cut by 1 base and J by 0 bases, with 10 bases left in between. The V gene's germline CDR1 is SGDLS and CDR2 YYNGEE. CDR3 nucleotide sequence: TGTGCCAGCAGCGTATCGCCAGGGATGAACACTGAAGCTTTCTTT. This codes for CASSVSPGMNTEAFF.

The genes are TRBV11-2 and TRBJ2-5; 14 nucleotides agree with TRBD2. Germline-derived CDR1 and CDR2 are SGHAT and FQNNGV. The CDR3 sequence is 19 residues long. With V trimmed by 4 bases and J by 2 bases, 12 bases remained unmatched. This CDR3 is CASSSPSLGLAGVQETQYF. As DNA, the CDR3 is TGTGCCAGCAGCTCGCCCTCGTTGGGACTAGCGGGGGTACAAGAGACCCAGTACTTC.

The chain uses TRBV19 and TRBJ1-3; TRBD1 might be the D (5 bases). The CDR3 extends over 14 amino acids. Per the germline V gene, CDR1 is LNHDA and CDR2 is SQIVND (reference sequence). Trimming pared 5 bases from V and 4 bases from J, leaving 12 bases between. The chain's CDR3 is CASSVTGLGNTIYF. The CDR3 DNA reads TGTGCCAGTAGTGTAACAGGCTTGGGAAACACCATATATTTT.

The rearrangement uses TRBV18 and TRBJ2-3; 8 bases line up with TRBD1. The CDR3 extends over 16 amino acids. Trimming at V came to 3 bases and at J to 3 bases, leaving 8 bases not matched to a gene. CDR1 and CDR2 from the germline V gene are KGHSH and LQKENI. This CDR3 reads CASSPADRAITDTQYF. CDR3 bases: TGTGCCAGCTCACCCGCGGACAGGGCTATAACAGATACGCAGTATTTT.

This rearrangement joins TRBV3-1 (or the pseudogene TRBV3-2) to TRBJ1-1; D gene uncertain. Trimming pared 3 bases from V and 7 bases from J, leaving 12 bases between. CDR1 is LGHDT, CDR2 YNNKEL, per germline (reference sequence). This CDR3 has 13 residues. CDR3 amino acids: CASSQNLVGEAFF. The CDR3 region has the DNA TGTGCCAGCAGCCAGAACCTGGTCGGTGAAGCTTTCTTT.

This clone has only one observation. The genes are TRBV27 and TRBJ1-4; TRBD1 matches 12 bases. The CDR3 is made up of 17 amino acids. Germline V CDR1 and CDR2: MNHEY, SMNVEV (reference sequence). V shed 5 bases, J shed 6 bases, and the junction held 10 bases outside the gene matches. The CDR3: CASSILPGQGAYEKLFF. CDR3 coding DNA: TGTGCCAGCAGTATACTCCCGGGACAGGGGGCTTATGAAAAACTGTTTTTT.

The CDR3 DNA sequence: TGTGCCAGCAGCCTAGGAGGGACCCTCTACGAGCAGTACTTC. This encodes CASSLGGTLYEQYF. The chain is built from TRBV5-5 and TRBJ2-7; the D gene is possibly TRBD2 (6 bases). CDR1 and CDR2 (germline): SGHKS, YYEKEE (reference sequence). The CDR3 length is 14 residues. V lost 4 bases to trimming and J lost 3 bases, with 14 bases between them. Full variable domain (outside the CDR3, taken from reference TRBV5-5 and TRBJ2-7): DAGVTQSPTHLIKTRGQQVTLRCSPISGHKSVSWYQQVLGQGPQFIFQYYEKEERGRGNFPDRFSARQFPNYSSELNVNALLLGDSALYLCASSLGGTLYEQYFGPGTRLTVT.

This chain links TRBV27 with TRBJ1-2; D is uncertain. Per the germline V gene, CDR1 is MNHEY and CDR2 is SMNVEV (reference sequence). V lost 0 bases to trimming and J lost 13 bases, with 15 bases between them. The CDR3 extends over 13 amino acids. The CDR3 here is CASSLSHFAPSTF. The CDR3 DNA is TGTGCCAGCAGTTTATCCCATTTCGCCCCCAGCACCTTC.

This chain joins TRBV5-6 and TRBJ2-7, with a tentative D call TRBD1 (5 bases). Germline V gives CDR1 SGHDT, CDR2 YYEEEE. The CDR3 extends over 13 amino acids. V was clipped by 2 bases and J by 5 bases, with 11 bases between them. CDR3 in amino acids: CASSFQGPDEQYV. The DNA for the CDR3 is TGTGCCAGCAGCTTTCAGGGCCCCGACGAGCAGTACGTC.

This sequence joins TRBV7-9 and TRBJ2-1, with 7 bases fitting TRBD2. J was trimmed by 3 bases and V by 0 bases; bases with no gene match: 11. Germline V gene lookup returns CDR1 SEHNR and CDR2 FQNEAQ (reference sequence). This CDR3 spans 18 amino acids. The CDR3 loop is CASSLANIRDYGYNEQFF. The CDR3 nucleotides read TGTGCCAGCAGCTTAGCCAACATCCGGGACTATGGCTACAATGAGCAGTTCTTC. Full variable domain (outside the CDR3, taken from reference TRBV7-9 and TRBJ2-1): DTGVSQNPRHKITKRGQNVTFRCDPISEHNRLYWYRQTLGQGPEFLTYFQNEAQLEKSRLLSDRFSAERPKGSFSTLEIQRTEQGDSAMYLCASSLANIRDYGYNEQFFGPGTRLTVL.

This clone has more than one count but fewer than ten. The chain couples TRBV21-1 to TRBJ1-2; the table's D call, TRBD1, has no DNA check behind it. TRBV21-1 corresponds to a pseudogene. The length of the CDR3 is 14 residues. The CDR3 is CASSPGTGNYGYTF. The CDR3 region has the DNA TGTGCCAGCAGCCCCGGGACAGGGAACTATGGCTACACCTTC.

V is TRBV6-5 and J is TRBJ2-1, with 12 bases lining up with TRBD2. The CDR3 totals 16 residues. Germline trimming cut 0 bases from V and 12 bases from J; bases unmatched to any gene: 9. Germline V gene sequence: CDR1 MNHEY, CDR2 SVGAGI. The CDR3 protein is CASSYSWGLAGMGQFF. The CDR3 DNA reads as TGTGCCAGCAGTTACTCCTGGGGACTAGCGGGTATGGGGCAGTTCTTC.